This TCR beta chain was captured by sequencing in a study of OX40 agonist ivuxolimab in advanced cancers. Study overall: An agonistic anti-OX40 (CD134) antibody, ivuxolimab, was used to treat the patients. Patients were dosed intravenously with ivuxolimab at 0.01 to 10 mg/kg every 2 weeks. Study-wide points: More expanded clones were found, on average, in CD8+ than in CD4+ T cells.

Assay: immunoSEQ multiplex PCR; the TCRdb copy retains only in-frame clones and omits some. The table includes under 85,000 clones, approximately 90% detected once. Comments on this clone: The antigen is unknown.

Per the germline V gene, CDR1 is SGHNT and CDR2 is YYREEE (reference sequence). This CDR3 region has 15 residues. V trimming: 0 bases; J trimming: 3 bases; junction bases outside the gene matches: 4. Blood got drawn at baseline, again on cycle 4 day 1, and then on cycle 7 day 1. This chain links TRBV5-4 with TRBJ2-3; 7 nucleotides align to TRBD2. The specimen comprised CD4+ or CD8+ T cells sorted from blood, sampled in a trial of the OX40 agonist ivuxolimab. The TCR comes from an adult with an advanced solid tumor such as melanoma, head and neck, liver or kidney cancer. The CDR3 nucleotides read TGTGCCAGCAGCTTGGGCGGGAGAGGTACAGATACGCAGTATTTT. It is translated as CASSLGGRGTDTQYF. Using reference TRBV5-4 and TRBJ2-3 for the parts outside the CDR3, the full variable domain is ETGVTQSPTHLIKTRGQQVTLRCSSQSGHNTVSWYQQALGQGPQFIFQYYREEENGRGNFPPRFSGLQFPNYSSELNVNALELDDSALYLCASSLGGRGTDTQYFGPGTRLTVL.